The 7 T cell receptor beta chains reported below all come from one sample, sequenced in a study of T-cell reconstitution after alpha-beta-depleted transplantation in children. As it was prepared, the TCRbeta library received unique molecular identifiers. TCRdb processed the PCR reads anew with MiXCR; each CDR3 protein has one entry. The sample has approximately 200,000 distinct CDR3 sequences; 13% to 15% are singletons. The sequencing here drew on PBMCs from the stem cell graft donor, taken from the stem cell graft. Receptor source: a human donor who donated a stem cell graft to a child with acute lymphoblastic leukemia.

The gene calls are TRBV20-1 and TRBJ2-4, with TRBD2 identical over 10 bases. This CDR3 is 16 amino acids long. Germline V gene sequence: CDR1 DFQATT, CDR2 SNEGSKA (reference sequence). With V trimmed by 0 bases and J by 4 bases, 6 bases remained unmatched. The CDR3: CSARDTSGTQKNIQYF. CDR3 nucleotide sequence: TGCAGTGCTAGAGACACTAGCGGGACGCAAAAAAACATTCAGTACTTC.

This clonotype was observed at least ten times. The chain couples TRBV6-5 to TRBJ2-2; 9 bases map to TRBD2. With V trimmed by 4 bases and J by 2 bases, 5 bases remained unmatched. This CDR3 contains 16 residues. Germline V gene sequence: CDR1 MNHEY, CDR2 SVGAGI. Written as DNA, the CDR3 is TGTGCCAGCAGTTCGAGACTAGCGGCAAACACCGGGGAGCTGTTTTTT. It codes for CASSSRLAANTGELFF.

This clonotype was observed a handful of times. The chain combines TRBV30 with TRBJ2-6; D not certain. Trimming pared 1 base from V and 2 bases from J, leaving 3 bases between. This CDR3 has 13 residues. Germline V gene sequence: CDR1 GTSNPN, CDR2 SVGIG (reference sequence). The CDR3 region has the DNA TGTGCCTGGAGTGCAGCTGGGGCCAACGTCCTGACTTTC. As protein: CAWSAAGANVLTF.

This clonotype was counted many times. The genes are TRBV12-3 or TRBV12-4 and TRBJ1-2, with 9 bases aligning to TRBD1. The CDR3 totals 13 residues. V dropped 5 bases and J dropped 14; count of bases not matched to a gene: 12. The CDR3 sequence: CASSPGTGMVGTF. The CDR3 region has the DNA TGTGCCAGCAGTCCGGGGACAGGGATGGTAGGAACCTTC.

The rearrangement links TRBV28 to TRBJ1-5; D ambiguous. The CDR3 covers 11 residues. V shed 8 bases and J shed 4 bases, with 6 bases lying between them. The germline V gene has CDR1 MDHEN and CDR2 SYDVKM. CDR3 bases: TGTGCCAGCCACACGAATCAGCCCCAGCATTTT. It yields the protein CASHTNQPQHF. Based on the CDR3 plus reference TRBV28 and TRBJ1-5, the full variable domain is DVKVTQSSRYLVKRTGEKVFLECVQDMDHENMFWYRQDPGLGLRLIYFSYDVKMKEKGDIPEGYSVSREKKERFSLILESASTNQTSMYLCASHTNQPQHFGDGTRLSIL.

In its sample, this clonotype was seen a few times. This chain connects TRBV6-1 to TRBJ1-6; 7 positions agree with TRBD1. Germline V CDR1 and CDR2: MNHNS, SASEGT. V dropped 6 bases and J dropped 7; count of bases not matched to a gene: 9. The CDR3 is 15 amino acids. The CDR3, as DNA: TGTGCCAGCAGGGACGGGGACAGCCTAAATTCACCCCTCCACTTT. Its protein product is CASRDGDSLNSPLHF.

As DNA, the CDR3 is TGTGCCAGCAGCCGCGAAAAGGGATGGGGAGACACCATATATTTT. It yields the protein CASSREKGWGDTIYF. This chain uses TRBV4-2 with TRBJ1-3, with D hard to call. The CDR3 has 15 residues. Deletions cut 4 bases from V and 8 bases from J, with 18 bases between. From germline, CDR1 is LGHNA and CDR2 YNFKEQ.